A single T cell receptor beta chain is shown here with its context. Participants were aged about 18 to 95 years, lived in around 22 US areas, and enrolled virtually. This sample was taken from a study of blood T cell repertoires in COVID-19. Some clones are missing from TCRdb's copy, which holds only in-frame ones; the method was immunoSEQ multiplex PCR. This table holds 200,000 to 250,000 clones, 80% to 90% found once. This CDR3 spans 16 amino acids. V dropped 0 bases and J dropped 0 bases, with 11 bases sitting between them. Germline V CDR1 and CDR2: MNHEY, SVGEGT. The chain recombines TRBV6-2 or TRBV6-3 with TRBJ1-1; D remains unclear. This clonotype originated in a man younger than 30 with acute COVID-19. The sequenced sample consisted of PBMCs or T cells enriched from blood (not recorded which). CDR3 bases: TGTGCCAGCAGTTACTCGAGAGGGAGGATGAACACTGAAGCTTTCTTT. Residues: CASSYSRGRMNTEAFF.